This section outlines one TCR beta chain sequence together with its context. This sample was included in a study of T cells in Graves' hyperthyroidism and ophthalmopathy. Looking at the study overall: Peripheral blood was taken when the disease was first diagnosed, before any treatment began.

V was clipped by 0 bases and J by 4 bases; unmatched bases: 16. Germline lookup yields CDR1 SQVTM and CDR2 ANQGSEA. This CDR3 comprises 19 residues. From RNA transcripts, TCR beta CDR3 regions were amplified. HTBI primers drove first-round RT-PCR of the TCR CDR3. TCRdb passed the multiplex PCR reads through MiXCR, listing each CDR3 protein once. The sample includes 300,000 or so distinct CDR3 sequences, about 20% of them seen just once. Sequencing was carried out using blood. This TCR was sampled from a woman between 45 and 65 years old with Graves' hyperthyroidism. This chain uses TRBV29-1 with TRBJ2-7; 12 nucleotides align to TRBD2. The CDR3 DNA sequence: TGCAGCGTTGAAGATAGGGGGGCCGCCGGGACTAGCGGGTTTTACGAGCAGTACTTC. This sequence encodes CSVEDRGAAGTSGFYEQYF.